These 3 T cell receptor beta chains came from one sample sequenced in a study of CD8+ T cells in alopecia areata. Treatment in this sample: oral pan-JAK inhibitor, 5-10 mg twice daily. cDNA prepared by RNA extraction and subsequent reverse transcription served as the template for sequencing. Profiling relied on immunoSEQ multiplex PCR, and the TCRdb table lists in-frame clones only, not all of them. The data show about 190,000 clones, roughly three fifths seen once. Sample: CD4+ T cells sorted from blood, taken around week 50, from a patient treated with tofacitinib. Receptors were obtained from a human donor with alopecia areata.

This clone was counted a few times. This chain connects TRBV25-1 to TRBJ2-7, with TRBD1 matching 12 bases. The V segment lost 3 bases and the J segment 0 bases; nucleotides outside the gene matches: 3. The CDR3 contains 16 residues. Per the germline V gene, CDR1 is MGHDK and CDR2 is SYGVNS. This chain's CDR3 is CASSDRDRGHSYEQYF. As DNA, the CDR3 is TGTGCCAGCAGTGACCGGGACAGGGGGCACTCCTACGAGCAGTACTTC.

V is TRBV29-1 and J is TRBJ1-2; 7 bases are a match to TRBD1. The CDR3 is made up of 14 amino acids. J lost 8 bases, V lost 6 bases, and 15 bases had no gene match. Germline-derived CDR1 and CDR2 are SQVTM and ANQGSEA. The CDR3 nucleotides read TGCAGCGTCGATGCAGGGGGAAGGCTGGGAGGCTACACCTTC. This translates into CSVDAGGRLGGYTF.

This clone was counted once. CDR3 loop: CASSQDTRGAVIYNEQFF. As DNA, the CDR3 is TGCGCCAGCAGCCAAGATACCAGGGGAGCCGTCATCTACAATGAGCAGTTCTTC. The chain joins TRBV4-3 to TRBJ2-1; possible D gene TRBD1, 6 bases. The CDR3 is made up of 18 amino acids. Germline V gene sequence: CDR1 LGHNA, CDR2 YSLEER. The V gene lost 0 bases and the J gene lost 3 bases, with 18 bases spanning the gap.